This TCR beta chain was recorded in a study of T cell changes during pregnancy in multiple sclerosis. Produced via immunoSEQ multiplex PCR; TCRdb's table is partial and in-frame only. The sample holds about 64,000 clones, 90% seen once. The germline V gene has CDR1 ENHRY and CDR2 SYGVKD. V lost 3 bases and J 2 bases, leaving 8 bases between the germline ends. The CDR3 spans 14 residues. The chain recombines TRBV10-3 with TRBJ1-3; TRBD1 might be the D (6 bases). This receptor was obtained from a female donor in good health, enrolled as a control in a pregnancy study. This sample comprised peripheral blood, obtained in the second trimester of pregnancy. As DNA, the CDR3 is TGTGCCATCAGTGACAGGGGTACTGGAAACACCATATATTTT. Translated, it gives CAISDRGTGNTIYF.